Below are 10 T cell receptor beta chains sequenced from a single sample in a study of chemoradiotherapy in HPV16-positive cancers. Assay used: immunoSEQ multiplex PCR; TCRdb lists only in-frame clones, some missing. This table holds under 30,000 clones, approximately 94% found once. This specimen was collected from a patient who underwent chemoradiotherapy. Every receptor here comes from a human donor with HPV-associated anogenital cancer.

V usage is TRBV7-9 and J usage is TRBJ1-1; the D gene is possibly TRBD1 (6 bases). Germline V gene lookup returns CDR1 SEHNR and CDR2 FQNEAQ (reference sequence). The CDR3 has 14 amino acids. The V end lost 1 base, the J end lost 4 bases, and 10 bases lay between the germline ends. The CDR3 DNA follows: TGTGCCAGCAGCTTAGAGGGGGGACCCACTGAAGCTTTCTTT. As protein: CASSLEGGPTEAFF.

This rearrangement joins TRBV5-1 to TRBJ2-3; D may be TRBD1 or TRBD2 (5 bases each). Trimming shortened V by 4 bases and J by 5 bases, and 14 bases separated the two germline ends. The CDR3 loop spans 14 amino acids. CDR1 and CDR2 (germline): SGHRS, YFSETQ. Here the CDR3 DNA reads TGCGCCAGCAGCATAGCCCGGGACGGAGATACGCAGTATTTT. Translation gives CASSIARDGDTQYF. The full variable domain, completed using reference TRBV5-1 and TRBJ2-3, is KAGVTQTPRYLIKTRGQQVTLSCSPISGHRSVSWYQQTPGQGLQFLFEYFSETQRNKGNFPGRFSGRQFSNSRSEMNVSTLELGDSALYLCASSIARDGDTQYFGPGTRLTVL.

In DNA form, the CDR3 reads TGTGCCAGCAGCGAGCCCGGGACTAGCGGGAGTCTAGCCAAAAACATTCAGTACTTC. Translating it yields CASSEPGTSGSLAKNIQYF. The chain uses TRBV7-8 and TRBJ2-4; 14 bases match TRBD2. The V gene's germline CDR1 is SGHVS and CDR2 FQNEAQ. J gave up 0 bases and V 5 bases, and 9 bases lay outside the gene matches. The CDR3 is made up of 19 amino acids.

V usage is TRBV28 and J usage is TRBJ2-7, with 10 nucleotides matching TRBD1. The J segment lost 5 bases and the V segment lost 2 bases, leaving 9 bases of the junction unmatched. The CDR3 sequence is 16 residues long. Germline V gene lookup returns CDR1 MDHEN and CDR2 SYDVKM. The CDR3 sequence is CASSLLTTGGRNEQYF. The CDR3 DNA follows: TGTGCCAGCAGTTTACTTACGACAGGGGGCAGGAACGAGCAGTACTTC.

The rearrangement uses TRBV5-4 and TRBJ1-6, with no clear D. The CDR3 contains 16 residues. CDR1 is SGHNT and CDR2 is YYREEE in the germline V gene (reference sequence). V lost 4 bases and J 0 bases, leaving 11 bases between the germline ends. CDR3 DNA sequence: TGTGCCAGCAGCCAAGACCCGAGCTCCTATAATTCACCCCTCCACTTT. This translates into CASSQDPSSYNSPLHF.

This sequence joins TRBV28 and TRBJ1-3; D not certain. V was cut by 3 bases and J by 0 bases, with 18 bases left in between. There are 18 residues in the CDR3. Germline V gives CDR1 MDHEN, CDR2 SYDVKM. The CDR3 DNA reads as TGTGCCAGCAGTTTGCCCCCCCCCAGGACCAACTCTGGAAACACCATATATTTT. Translating gives CASSLPPPRTNSGNTIYF.

The rearrangement links TRBV7-9 to TRBJ2-7; D may correspond to TRBD1 or TRBD2 (5 bases each). The V and J ends lost 7 bases and 2 bases respectively, with 15 bases between them. Germline CDR1 and CDR2: SEHNR and FQNEAQ (reference sequence). CDR3 length: 14 residues. The CDR3 DNA reads as TGTGCCAGCAACCCCCGGGACGGAGCCTACGAGCAGTACTTC. Translated: CASNPRDGAYEQYF. The whole variable domain, remainder taken from reference TRBV7-9 and TRBJ2-7, is DTGVSQNPRHKITKRGQNVTFRCDPISEHNRLYWYRQTLGQGPEFLTYFQNEAQLEKSRLLSDRFSAERPKGSFSTLEIQRTEQGDSAMYLCASNPRDGAYEQYFGPGTRLTVT.

The rearrangement links TRBV5-1 to TRBJ2-3; TRBD2 matches 10 bases. V was pared by 2 bases and J by 1 base, with 1 base of the junction left unmatched. The CDR3 totals 15 residues. The germline gives CDR1 SGHRS, CDR2 YFSETQ. DNA of the CDR3: TGCGCCAGCAGCTTCGGGACTAGCGGCACAGATACGCAGTATTTT. Translation: CASSFGTSGTDTQYF.

This clone was observed once. V usage is TRBV29-1 and J usage is TRBJ1-1, with D possibly TRBD1 on 5 matching bases. Germline V gene data show CDR1 as SQVTM and CDR2 as ANQGSEA. The CDR3 is 14 residues long. Trimming stripped 5 bases from V and 3 bases from J, with 16 bases between. CDR3 sequence (DNA): TGCAGCGTTCAGGTTGGGGGGGTGCACACTGAAGCTTTCTTT. Protein sequence: CSVQVGGVHTEAFF.

V gene TRBV2 combines with J gene TRBJ1-5, with TRBD1 matching 9 bases. The CDR3 loop spans 14 amino acids. V was clipped by 8 bases and J by 5 bases; unmatched bases: 7. Per the germline V gene, CDR1 is SNHLY and CDR2 is FYNNEI. DNA for the CDR3: TGTGCCAGCCAAAGGACAGGGGATGATCAGCCCCAGCATTTT. Residues: CASQRTGDDQPQHF.